Listed below are T cell receptor beta chains from one sample, sequenced in a study of cytomegalovirus exposure and HLA in healthy donors. Sequencing used immunoSEQ multiplex PCR; TCRdb keeps in-frame clones, though not all of them. The sample yields roughly 230,000 clones, roughly 87% seen once. The sample was PBMCs. All receptors come from a woman in her 30s in good health and CMV-seronegative. The CDR3 runs from the conserved cysteine through the conserved F or W. A D gene is named only where the DNA matches it firmly. Rows give clone size only sometimes, using once, few, many, or a class for an expanded clone.

J | size | V | length | D | CDR3 | DNA
TRBJ2-7 | . | TRBV7-2 | 17 | TRBD2 | CASRTGLAGGPSYEQYF | TGTGCCAGCAGAACGGGACTAGCGGGAGGGCCCTCCTACGAGCAGTACTTC
TRBJ2-3 | . | TRBV25-1 | 16 | . | CASSESSRSSTDTQYF | TGTGCCAGCAGTGAATCGTCGCGGTCTAGCACAGATACGCAGTATTTT
TRBJ2-7 | . | TRBV6-5 | 15 | . | CASSYGSGFNGEQYF | TGTGCCAGCAGTTACGGGTCAGGGTTTAATGGCGAGCAGTACTTC
TRBJ2-7 | . | TRBV10-3 | 15 | TRBD1 | CAISPTGGIGYEQYF | TGTGCCATCAGCCCGACAGGGGGCATAGGATACGAGCAGTACTTC
TRBJ2-3 | . | TRBV5-1 | 13 | . | CASSPGPLDTQYF | TGCGCCAGCAGCCCCGGACCACTAGATACGCAGTATTTT
TRBJ2-5 | . | TRBV27 | 15 | TRBD2 | CASSLLAGTQETQYF | TGTGCCAGCAGTTTACTAGCGGGAACCCAAGAGACCCAGTACTTC
TRBJ2-5 | . | TRBV6-1 | 13 | . | CASRGSRPETQYF | TGTGCCAGCAGGGGGAGCCGTCCAGAGACCCAGTACTTC
TRBJ2-5 | once | TRBV29-1 | 13 | TRBD2 | CSVVGGGRETQYF | TGCAGCGTTGTCGGGGGAGGGAGGGAGACCCAGTACTTC
TRBJ1-1 | once | TRBV7-2 | 13 | TRBD1 | CASSKGTAIEAFF | TGTGCCAGCAGCAAGGGGACAGCCATTGAAGCTTTCTTT
TRBJ2-7 | once | TRBV29-1 | 10 | . | CSVEGDEQYF | TGCAGCGTTGAGGGCGACGAGCAGTACTTC
TRBJ2-7 | few | TRBV21-1 | 17 | . | CASSKCSGTVSSYEQYF | TGTGCCAGCAGCAAGTGTTCCGGGACAGTGAGCTCCTACGAGCAGTACTTC
TRBJ2-4 | . | TRBV5-1 | 17 | TRBD1 | CASSLDPQRTGKNIQYF | TGCGCCAGCAGCTTGGACCCCCAGAGGACAGGGAAAAACATTCAGTACTTC
TRBJ2-5 | . | TRBV9 | 17 | TRBD2 | CASSVASLAGAGETQYF | TGTGCCAGCAGCGTAGCCTCGTTAGCGGGAGCGGGGGAGACCCAGTACTTC
TRBJ2-1 | . | TRBV9 | 13 | . | CASSLSPYNEQFF | TGTGCCAGCAGCTTAAGCCCCTACAATGAGCAGTTCTTC
TRBJ1-2 | . | TRBV4-3 | 15 | TRBD1 | CASSQDGTGEGGYTF | TGCGCCAGCAGCCAGGACGGGACAGGGGAAGGCGGCTACACCTTC
TRBJ2-7 | . | TRBV4-3 | 15 | . | CASSQDRGSSYEQYF | TGCGCCAGCAGCCAAGACAGGGGCAGCTCCTACGAGCAGTACTTC
TRBJ2-1 | . | TRBV6-4 | 10 | . | CASSVSKQFF | TGTGCCAGCAGTGTCTCGAAGCAGTTCTTC
TRBJ2-7 | . | TRBV30 | 14 | TRBD2 | CAWNSGRAAYEQYF | TGTGCCTGGAACAGCGGGAGGGCCGCATACGAGCAGTACTTC
TRBJ2-2 | . | TRBV6-5 | 14 | . | CASSILPNTGELFF | TGTGCCAGCAGTATCCTCCCGAACACCGGGGAGCTGTTTTTT
TRBJ2-7 | . | TRBV4-3 | 13 | . | CASSEGRSYEQYF | TGCGCCAGCAGTGAGGGCCGGTCCTACGAGCAGTACTTC
TRBJ2-5 | . | TRBV11-3 | 13 | . | CASSFQGQETQYF | TGTGCCAGCAGCTTCCAGGGTCAAGAGACCCAGTACTTC
TRBJ2-5 | once | TRBV15 | 17 | TRBD1 | CATSREGGQGAQETQYF | TGTGCCACCAGCAGAGAGGGGGGACAGGGGGCCCAAGAGACCCAGTACTTC
TRBJ2-3 | . | TRBV10-2 | 16 | TRBD2 | CASRGGGAGVGDTQYF | TGCGCCAGCAGGGGCGGCGGAGCGGGAGTGGGAGATACGCAGTATTTT
TRBJ2-1 | . | TRBV28 | 16 | . | CASETFRDEPYNEQFF | TGTGCCAGCGAAACATTCCGGGACGAGCCCTACAATGAGCAGTTCTTC
TRBJ2-1 | . | TRBV6-5 | 11 | . | CASSYGTEQFF | TGTGCCAGCAGTTACGGGACGGAGCAGTTCTTC
TRBJ2-2 | . | TRBV25-1 | 14 | . | CASSVYANTGELFF | TGTGCCAGCAGTGTGTACGCGAACACCGGGGAGCTGTTTTTT
TRBJ1-4 | . | TRBV7-2 | 16 | . | CASSLGSGAHNEKLFF | TGTGCCAGCAGCTTAGGGTCCGGGGCCCATAATGAAAAACTGTTTTTT